The sample holds many counts of the clone carrying this T cell receptor beta chain. Its antigen remains unidentified. The data originate from a study of metastatic and nonmetastatic thyroid tumors. Study background: Both malignant and benign thyroid patients supplied peripheral blood and tumor or nodule tissue samples, across which the repertoires of these patients were then compared.

Ahead of thyroid surgery, no patient had received treatment of any kind. The junction had 8 bases not matched to a gene; V was cut back by 5 bases and J by 5 bases. This CDR3 is built from 13 residues. The germline CDR1 and CDR2 sequences are DFQATT and SNEGSKA (reference sequence). Original processing methods: Clinicopathological groups supplied CDR3 differences that were used to build a distant-metastasis classifier for papillary thyroid cancer. TCRdb re-clonotyped the PCR reads through MiXCR. The V and J calls were not made by the authors but by TCRdb's processing. The repertoire holds roughly 65,000 clones, 13% to 15% seen once, with about 6% in the top ten. Overall study findings and caveats: Malignant tumors reportedly showed significantly higher TCR beta diversity than benign nodules in both blood and tumor.

The sequence derives from a male donor with papillary thyroid cancer or a benign thyroid nodule (not recorded which). Some clones in this sample may be carry-over from other donors' samples. J is TRBJ1-1 and V is TRBV20-1; 7 bases are a match to TRBD1. The sequencing sample was made of blood. CDR3 residues: CSAYRGPGTEAFF. DNA for the CDR3: TGCAGTGCTTACAGGGGCCCGGGGACTGAAGCTTTCTTT.